These T cell receptor beta chains were read from a single sample in a study of graft-versus-host responses after intestinal transplantation. The assay was immunoSEQ multiplex PCR, and TCRdb's table has in-frame clones only and misses some. The repertoire holds some 55,000 clones, about 89% seen once, with 5% to 7% in the top ten. The sample consisted of PBMCs, taken nearly 670 days after intestinal transplant. The source of these receptors is a human patient who received an intestinal transplant, so some T cells may come from the graft donor. CDR3s include the opening cysteine and the closing phenylalanine or tryptophan. D genes are given only for firm matches. Part of the rows lack a size; the others show once, few, many or a class for expanded clones.

d_gene: NA
j_gene: TRBJ2-3
v_gene: TRBV12-5
abundance: NA
CDR3aa: CASGLNAAGDTQYF
CDR3nt: TGTGCTAGTGGTTTGAACGCCGCGGGAGATACGCAGTATTTT

d_gene: TRBD1
j_gene: TRBJ1-6
v_gene: TRBV11-2
abundance: NA
CDR3aa: CASSLAGQINSPLHF
CDR3nt: TGTGCCAGCAGCTTAGCGGGACAGATAAATTCACCCCTCCACTTT

d_gene: NA
j_gene: TRBJ1-5
v_gene: TRBV6-5
abundance: once
CDR3aa: CASSRTVSNQPQHF
CDR3nt: TGTGCCAGCAGCCGGACAGTTAGCAATCAGCCCCAGCATTTT

d_gene: NA
j_gene: TRBJ1-5
v_gene: TRBV19
abundance: NA
CDR3aa: CASSIDVGTLYSNQPQHF
CDR3nt: TGTGCCAGTAGTATAGATGTAGGGACACTGTATAGCAATCAGCCCCAGCATTTT

d_gene: TRBD1
j_gene: TRBJ1-2
v_gene: TRBV19
abundance: NA
CDR3aa: CASSPTRQGHFAF
CDR3nt: TGTGCCAGTAGCCCGACTCGACAGGGACATTTTGCCTTC

d_gene: NA
j_gene: TRBJ2-2
v_gene: TRBV19
abundance: NA
CDR3aa: CASSTDFIGPGELFF
CDR3nt: TGTGCCAGTAGTACCGACTTCATCGGCCCCGGGGAGCTGTTTTTT

d_gene: TRBD1
j_gene: TRBJ1-2
v_gene: TRBV19
abundance: NA
CDR3aa: CASSDLGTGSRGTF
CDR3nt: TGTGCCAGTAGTGACCTCGGGACAGGGTCCCGGGGCACCTTC

d_gene: TRBD1
j_gene: TRBJ1-1
v_gene: TRBV7-9
abundance: NA
CDR3aa: CASSLGQSEAFF
CDR3nt: TGTGCCAGCAGCCTGGGACAGTCTGAAGCTTTCTTT

d_gene: NA
j_gene: TRBJ2-7
v_gene: TRBV13
abundance: once
CDR3aa: CATQGLLPYEQYF
CDR3nt: TGTGCCACCCAGGGTCTCCTTCCCTACGAGCAGTACTTC

d_gene: NA
j_gene: TRBJ1-1
v_gene: TRBV19
abundance: NA
CDR3aa: CASRRTDYGDTEAFF
CDR3nt: TGTGCCAGTAGGCGGACCGACTATGGGGACACTGAAGCTTTCTTT

d_gene: NA
j_gene: TRBJ2-5
v_gene: TRBV5-4
abundance: NA
CDR3aa: CASSPSGGETQYF
CDR3nt: TGTGCCAGCAGCCCGAGCGGAGGAGAGACCCAGTACTTC

d_gene: NA
j_gene: TRBJ1-1
v_gene: TRBV29-1
abundance: NA
CDR3aa: CSVKFGRGTEAFF
CDR3nt: TGCAGCGTTAAGTTTGGGAGAGGAACTGAAGCTTTCTTT

d_gene: NA
j_gene: TRBJ2-5
v_gene: TRBV21-1
abundance: NA
CDR3aa: CASSDGQGKETQYF
CDR3nt: TGTGCCAGCAGCGACGGACAGGGGAAAGAGACCCAGTACTTC

d_gene: NA
j_gene: TRBJ2-3
v_gene: TRBV7-7
abundance: NA
CDR3aa: CASSPGLLPTDTQYF
CDR3nt: TGTGCCAGCAGCCCAGGCCTACTCCCAACAGATACGCAGTATTTT

d_gene: NA
j_gene: TRBJ2-7
v_gene: TRBV30
abundance: NA
CDR3aa: CAWDPGRTYSYEQYF
CDR3nt: TGTGCCTGGGACCCCGGACGGACCTACTCCTACGAGCAGTACTTC

d_gene: NA
j_gene: TRBJ1-2
v_gene: TRBV6-1
abundance: NA
CDR3aa: CASSRHRANYGYTF
CDR3nt: TGTGCCAGCAGCAGACACCGAGCTAACTATGGCTACACCTTC

d_gene: NA
j_gene: TRBJ2-7
v_gene: TRBV15
abundance: NA
CDR3aa: CATSRDSEQYF
CDR3nt: TGTGCCACCAGCAGAGACAGCGAGCAGTACTTC

d_gene: NA
j_gene: TRBJ2-7
v_gene: TRBV6-1
abundance: once
CDR3aa: CAAGTFEQYF
CDR3nt: TGTGCCGCAGGTACTTTCGAGCAGTACTTC

d_gene: TRBD2
j_gene: TRBJ2-2
v_gene: TRBV9
abundance: NA
CDR3aa: CASSAPGLGNTGELFF
CDR3nt: TGTGCCAGCAGCGCGCCGGGACTAGGGAACACCGGGGAGCTGTTTTTT

d_gene: NA
j_gene: TRBJ1-2
v_gene: TRBV5-6
abundance: NA
CDR3aa: CASSLDRSRLGYTF
CDR3nt: TGTGCCAGCAGCTTGGACAGGTCGCGGCTTGGCTACACCTTC

d_gene: NA
j_gene: TRBJ1-2
v_gene: TRBV2
abundance: NA
CDR3aa: CASKLQGSDGYTF
CDR3nt: TGTGCCAGCAAGCTCCAGGGGTCGGATGGCTACACCTTC

d_gene: NA
j_gene: TRBJ1-1
v_gene: TRBV25-1
abundance: once
CDR3aa: CASRGDLLNTEAFF
CDR3nt: TGTGCCAGCAGAGGGGACTTACTGAACACTGAAGCTTTCTTT

d_gene: NA
j_gene: TRBJ1-6
v_gene: TRBV7-9
abundance: NA
CDR3aa: CASGGGYPPLHF
CDR3nt: TGTGCCAGCGGGGGGGGTTATCCACCCCTCCACTTT

d_gene: NA
j_gene: TRBJ2-7
v_gene: TRBV18
abundance: NA
CDR3aa: CASSPEREQYF
CDR3nt: TGTGCCAGCTCACCCGAAAGGGAGCAGTACTTC

d_gene: NA
j_gene: TRBJ1-1
v_gene: TRBV2
abundance: NA
CDR3aa: CASSNYRSRDRDVRGPEAFF
CDR3nt: TGTGCCAGCAGCAACTACCGTTCTCGAGACCGGGACGTGAGGGGACCTGAAGCTTTCTTT

d_gene: NA
j_gene: TRBJ2-1
v_gene: TRBV15
abundance: once
CDR3aa: CATSTGTAGSYNEQFF
CDR3nt: TGTGCCACCAGCACCGGGACCGCGGGCTCCTACAATGAGCAGTTCTTC

d_gene: NA
j_gene: TRBJ1-2
v_gene: TRBV19
abundance: NA
CDR3aa: CASSIVSGTGGYTF
CDR3nt: TGTGCCAGTAGTATAGTTTCGGGGACCGGTGGCTACACCTTC

d_gene: NA
j_gene: TRBJ1-3
v_gene: TRBV6-5
abundance: NA
CDR3aa: CASSMEVHTIYF
CDR3nt: TGTGCCAGCAGTATGGAGGTGCACACCATATATTTT

d_gene: NA
j_gene: TRBJ2-2
v_gene: TRBV9
abundance: NA
CDR3aa: CASSGLALTGELFF
CDR3nt: TGTGCCAGCAGCGGGCTAGCGTTGACCGGGGAGCTGTTTTTT

d_gene: NA
j_gene: TRBJ2-7
v_gene: TRBV12-2
abundance: once
CDR3aa: CASRRQDQTAYEQYF
CDR3nt: TGTGCAAGTCGCCGACAGGATCAAACGGCGTACGAGCAGTACTTC

d_gene: NA
j_gene: TRBJ1-4
v_gene: TRBV5-5
abundance: NA
CDR3aa: CASSFWDSNEKLFF
CDR3nt: TGTGCCAGCAGCTTCTGGGACTCTAATGAAAAACTGTTTTTT

d_gene: NA
j_gene: TRBJ2-5
v_gene: TRBV6-1
abundance: NA
CDR3aa: CATQGGAPETQYF
CDR3nt: TGTGCCACTCAGGGGGGGGCGCCGGAGACCCAGTACTTC

d_gene: TRBD1
j_gene: TRBJ2-1
v_gene: TRBV2
abundance: few
CDR3aa: CASTDRRGEQFF
CDR3nt: TGTGCCAGCACGGACAGGAGAGGTGAGCAGTTCTTC